One sample yielded the 30 T cell receptor beta chains listed below, sequenced in a study of lymphopenia after photon versus proton radiotherapy. Sequencing used immunoSEQ multiplex PCR; TCRdb keeps in-frame clones, though not all of them. The repertoire holds some 64,000 clones, 75% to 90% seen once, with 10% to 15% in the top ten. The sequencing here drew on peripheral blood, taken from a patient treated with proton-based radiotherapy. The receptor set was obtained from a man at least 80 years old with esophageal cancer.

This chain links TRBV18 with TRBJ2-3; D may be TRBD2 (5 bases). The V and J ends lost 4 bases and 2 bases respectively, with 16 bases between them. CDR1 is KGHSH and CDR2 is LQKENI in the germline V gene. This CDR3 has 16 amino acids. The CDR3 DNA sequence: TGTGCCAGCTCACTGTCGGGAAGCCCGGCCACAGATACGCAGTATTTT. Amino acids: CASSLSGSPATDTQYF.

The chain carries TRBV7-9 and TRBJ2-2; 9 bases line up with TRBD2. This CDR3 is built from 18 residues. The germline CDR1 and CDR2 sequences are SEHNR and FQNEAQ (reference sequence). V shed 1 base, J shed 1 base, and the junction held 7 bases outside the gene matches. CDR3 in amino acids: CASSLVMASGMNTGELFF. CDR3 DNA: TGTGCCAGCAGCTTAGTAATGGCTAGCGGGATGAACACCGGGGAGCTGTTTTTT.

The chain recombines TRBV20-1 with TRBJ2-5; D call uncertain. The germline V and J ends were trimmed by 4 bases and 3 bases, with 6 bases remaining between them. This CDR3 is 11 amino acids long. Per the germline V gene, CDR1 is DFQATT and CDR2 is SNEGSKA (reference sequence). The CDR3 reads CSATNEETQYF. CDR3 sequence (DNA): TGCAGTGCTACCAATGAAGAGACCCAGTACTTC.

The gene calls are TRBV18 and TRBJ1-4; D call uncertain. This CDR3 is 21 amino acids long. Germline V gives CDR1 KGHSH, CDR2 LQKENI. V lost 2 bases and J 7 bases, leaving 32 bases between the germline ends. The CDR3 DNA is TGTGCCAGCTCACCAAAACAACTCAGGTGGGAAGTCTACCGGACGGCTGAAAAACTGTTTTTT. It is translated as CASSPKQLRWEVYRTAEKLFF.

CDR3 protein: CASSQPLPGLADTQYF. The CDR3 DNA is TGCGCCAGCAGCCAACCCCTGCCGGGATTGGCAGATACGCAGTATTTT. This rearrangement joins TRBV4-1 to TRBJ2-3; D perhaps matches TRBD2 (5 bases). This CDR3 is 16 amino acids long. V dropped 2 bases and J dropped 4 bases, with 16 bases sitting between them. Germline V gene lookup returns CDR1 MGHRA and CDR2 YSYEKL.

The genes are TRBV6-4 and TRBJ2-1; 9 nucleotides align to TRBD2. V was pared by 4 bases and J by 2 bases, with 6 bases of the junction left unmatched. The CDR3 consists of 16 residues. Germline V lookup: CDR1 MRHNA, CDR2 SNTAGT. The CDR3 here is CASSALAGFTYNEQFF. CDR3 DNA: TGTGCCAGCAGTGCGCTAGCGGGGTTTACCTACAATGAGCAGTTCTTC.

This chain joins TRBV7-9 and TRBJ1-2; D might be TRBD1 (5 bases). V was cut by 5 bases and J by 4 bases, with 17 bases left in between. Germline V gene data show CDR1 as SEHNR and CDR2 as FQNEAQ (reference sequence). This CDR3 is built from 15 residues. In DNA, the CDR3 is TGTGCCAGCAGCGGACGCGAGGGGCTAAGCTATGGCTACACCTTC. It translates to CASSGREGLSYGYTF.

The V and J genes are TRBV5-1 and TRBJ2-5; D tentatively reads TRBD1 or TRBD2 (5 bases each). Germline V lookup: CDR1 SGHRS, CDR2 YFSETQ. V shed 0 bases and J shed 2 bases, with 8 bases lying between them. This CDR3 contains 14 residues. CDR3 sequence: CASSLVGGQETQYF. The CDR3 DNA reads as TGCGCCAGCAGCTTGGTTGGGGGTCAAGAGACCCAGTACTTC.

The V call is TRBV5-6, the J call TRBJ1-4; D is undetermined. The CDR3 consists of 12 residues. With 3 bases removed from V and 4 bases from J, the gap between germline ends came to 4 bases. Germline CDR1 SGHDT, CDR2 YYEEEE. CDR3 DNA: TGTGCCAGCAGCTCGTATAATGAAAAACTGTTTTTT. Translation gives CASSSYNEKLFF.

This chain uses TRBV7-2 with TRBJ1-5; D possibly corresponds to TRBD1 (6 bases). This CDR3 is 13 amino acids long. The germline V gene has CDR1 SGHTA and CDR2 FQGNSA. Trimming stripped 5 bases from V and 5 bases from J, with 10 bases between. The CDR3 nucleotides are TGTGCCAGCAGCCTACAGGGAGATCAGCCCCAGCATTTT. It yields the protein CASSLQGDQPQHF.

V is TRBV4-1 and J is TRBJ2-7; TRBD1 matches at 7 bases. This CDR3 comprises 13 residues. The trim removed 3 bases at V and 5 bases at J, leaving 4 bases unmatched. The V gene's germline CDR1 is MGHRA and CDR2 YSYEKL. CDR3 region: CASSHADRDEQYF. CDR3 coding DNA: TGCGCCAGCAGCCACGCCGACAGGGACGAGCAGTACTTC.

The chain combines TRBV10-3 with TRBJ1-3; D gene uncertain. This CDR3 contains 13 residues. Germline CDR1 ENHRY, CDR2 SYGVKD. V lost 4 bases to trimming and J lost 5 bases, with 9 bases between them. In nucleotides, the CDR3 is TGTGCCATCAGTGCGGACGGGAGAAACACCATATATTTT. This translates into CAISADGRNTIYF.

V gene TRBV19 combines with J gene TRBJ1-1; 7 nucleotides line up with TRBD1. In germline, CDR1 is LNHDA, CDR2 SQIVND (reference sequence). This CDR3 is built from 13 residues. The V gene end was trimmed by 5 bases and the J gene end by 5 bases; junction bases not matched to a gene: 5. The CDR3 spells CASSPGGSTEAFF. The DNA for the CDR3 is TGTGCCAGTAGTCCAGGGGGGAGTACTGAAGCTTTCTTT.

The J gene is TRBJ1-2, the V gene TRBV9; the match to TRBD1 covers 7 bases. The CDR3 sequence is 19 residues long. CDR1 is SGDLS, CDR2 YYNGEE, per germline. V lost 1 base to trimming and J lost 2 bases; unmatched junction nucleotides: 17. CDR3 in DNA: TGTGCCAGCAGCGTAAGGCGGGGACAGCCCGACGTCGGGAACTATGGCTACACCTTC. It yields the protein CASSVRRGQPDVGNYGYTF.

The genes are TRBV7-2 and TRBJ1-3; unclear D gene. Trimming shortened V by 6 bases and J by 4 bases, and 10 bases separated the two germline ends. The CDR3 extends over 13 amino acids. The germline gives CDR1 SGHTA, CDR2 FQGNSA. DNA of the CDR3: TGTGCCAGCAGTCCAACTCCCGGAAACACCATATATTTT. Its translation is CASSPTPGNTIYF.

The V call is TRBV5-1, the J call TRBJ2-2, with 7 bases identical to TRBD2. Germline V gives CDR1 SGHRS, CDR2 YFSETQ. V was clipped by 0 bases and J by 6 bases; unmatched bases: 8. The length of the CDR3 is 16 residues. The DNA of the CDR3 is TGCGCCAGCAGCTTGGCCGGCCGGAGCGGGGCCGGGGAGCTGTTTTTT. It yields the protein CASSLAGRSGAGELFF.

This chain joins TRBV7-2 and TRBJ1-6; D not resolved. CDR3 size: 15 residues. Germline values: CDR1 SGHTA, CDR2 FQGNSA. V was shortened by 1 base and J by 9 bases, with 13 bases between the two germline ends. Here the CDR3 reads CASSLGPGDGSPLHF. The CDR3 DNA sequence: TGTGCCAGCAGCTTAGGGCCCGGGGATGGTTCACCCCTCCACTTT.

The rearrangement joins TRBV19 to TRBJ1-2, with unresolved D. CDR1 LNHDA and CDR2 SQIVND come from the germline V gene (reference sequence). The CDR3 is 12 amino acids. Deletions cut 1 base from V and 11 bases from J, with 11 bases between. In DNA form, the CDR3 reads TGTGCCAGTAGTATAGGGACCCGGGGATACACCTTC. Translating gives CASSIGTRGYTF.

In this sample, this clone turned up once. The chain recombines TRBV14 with TRBJ2-5; weak D call: TRBD1 (5 bases). The CDR3 sequence is 13 residues long. Trimming removed 4 bases at V and 5 bases at J, with 11 bases between. The germline V gene encodes CDR1 SGHDN and CDR2 FVKESK. The CDR3 here is CASSPWGRETQYF. The CDR3 DNA sequence: TGTGCCAGCAGCCCGTGGGGCCGGGAGACCCAGTACTTC.

Worth noting for this clone: Distinct nucleotide sequences in the sample also encode this CDR3. The CDR3 DNA sequence: TGTGCCAGCAGCTTGGCTGGGACAGGAGCCTACGAGCAGTACTTC. It yields the protein CASSLAGTGAYEQYF. The chain links TRBV7-6 to TRBJ2-7; TRBD1 aligns across 8 bases. CDR3 length equals 15 residues. CDR1 SGHVS and CDR2 FNYEAQ come from the germline V gene. V lost 3 bases, J lost 2 bases, and 6 bases stayed unmatched.

V is TRBV5-1 and J is TRBJ1-2; D gene uncertain. This CDR3 spans 16 amino acids. Trimming pared 1 base from V and 5 bases from J, leaving 18 bases between. Germline assignment: CDR1 SGHRS and CDR2 YFSETQ. The DNA of the CDR3 is TGCGCCAGCAGCTTGCGCCCGACGGCTGAAGAATATGGCTACACCTTC. The encoded protein is CASSLRPTAEEYGYTF.

This clone was detected only once. The chain employs TRBV7-2 and TRBJ2-7; D is perhaps TRBD2 (5 bases). The V gene's germline CDR1 is SGHTA and CDR2 FQGNSA. V was pared by 1 base and J by 4 bases, with 8 bases between. This CDR3 is built from 13 residues. CDR3 in amino acids: CASSLVRGYEQYF. DNA of the CDR3: TGTGCCAGCAGCTTAGTACGGGGATACGAGCAGTACTTC.

This clone was observed a few times. This chain connects TRBV10-3 to TRBJ2-7; TRBD2 aligns across 14 bases. The CDR3 is made up of 18 amino acids. CDR1 is ENHRY, CDR2 SYGVKD, per germline. V shed 2 bases, J shed 5 bases, and the junction held 11 bases outside the gene matches. Here the CDR3 DNA reads TGTGCCATCAGTGAGGGTCCGGGACTAGCGGGAGATCGGAACGAGCAGTACTTC. Protein: CAISEGPGLAGDRNEQYF.

The genes are TRBV6-5 and TRBJ1-2; D is perhaps TRBD1 (5 bases). The CDR3 length is 15 residues. The germline CDR1 and CDR2 sequences are MNHEY and SVGAGI. V was pared by 2 bases and J by 0 bases, with 10 bases between. For the CDR3, the DNA is TGTGCCAGCAGTTACGGGGACGGCACTAACTATGGCTACACCTTC. It encodes CASSYGDGTNYGYTF.

The chain couples TRBV19 to TRBJ2-7; 8 bases are a match to TRBD1. This CDR3 is 15 amino acids long. V shed 6 bases, J shed 3 bases, and the junction held 10 bases outside the gene matches. Germline V gives CDR1 LNHDA, CDR2 SQIVND (reference sequence). The CDR3 DNA sequence: TGTGCCAGTAGGAAATCCGGGACAGGTGGCTACGAGCAGTACTTC. Translated, it gives CASRKSGTGGYEQYF.

The rearrangement joins TRBV7-2 to TRBJ2-1; 8 bases align to TRBD1. The CDR3 length is 16 residues. V trimming: 5 bases; J trimming: 4 bases; junction bases outside the gene matches: 10. Per germline, CDR1 SGHTA and CDR2 FQGNSA. The CDR3 region is CASSLVRGRGYNEQFF. The CDR3 DNA reads as TGTGCCAGCAGCCTCGTCAGGGGGCGCGGGTACAATGAGCAGTTCTTC.

The table lists this clone with a count of one. This chain links TRBV5-4 with TRBJ1-2; D possibly corresponds to TRBD1 (6 bases). Germline loops: CDR1 SGHNT, CDR2 YYREEE (reference sequence). Trimming took 2 bases from V and 2 from J, leaving 13 bases between them. The CDR3 has 15 residues. The CDR3 coding sequence is TGTGCCAGCAGCTTTGCCCCTCAGGGGAACTATGGCTACACCTTC. It specifies CASSFAPQGNYGYTF.

The gene calls are TRBV18 and TRBJ1-1; 7 bases align to TRBD1. The CDR3 runs 14 residues. Germline CDR1 and CDR2: KGHSH and LQKENI. J lost 4 bases, V lost 2 bases, and 4 bases had no gene match. The CDR3 coding sequence is TGTGCCAGCTCACCAGACGACAGGGCCACTGAAGCTTTCTTT. Protein sequence: CASSPDDRATEAFF.

The chain couples TRBV7-2 to TRBJ1-3, with unresolved D. Trimming removed 1 base from V and 0 bases from J, with 10 bases in between. Germline loops: CDR1 SGHTA, CDR2 FQGNSA. The CDR3 totals 16 residues. CDR3 DNA sequence: TGTGCCAGCAGCTTAGTCCAGACGTACTCTGGAAACACCATATATTTT. This codes for CASSLVQTYSGNTIYF. The full variable domain, with the rest looked up from reference TRBV7-2 and TRBJ1-3, is GAGVSQSPSNKVTEKGKDVELRCDPISGHTALYWYRQSLGQGLEFLIYFQGNSAPDKSGLPSDRFSAERTGGSVSTLTIQRTQQEDSAVYLCASSLVQTYSGNTIYFGEGSWLTVV.

The chain uses TRBV6-6 and TRBJ2-5; D gene uncertain. The end of the DNA fits TRBJ2-7 better, so the J call may be wrong. CDR3 length: 12 residues. Germline-derived CDR1 and CDR2 are MNHNY and SVGAGI (reference sequence). Here the CDR3 reads CASEDARYEQYF. The CDR3 nucleotides read TGTGCCTCCGAGGACGCCCGATACGAGCAGTACTTC.